In this sample, the clone carrying this T cell receptor (beta chain) turned up many times. Germline V lookup: CDR1 SQVTM, CDR2 ANQGSEA. CDR3 length: 15 residues. Trimming shortened V by 0 bases and J by 1 base, and 10 bases separated the two germline ends. Relying on iRepertoire HTBI primers and Arm-PCR of CDR3 regions, the team built TCR beta libraries. From the multiplex PCR reads, TCRdb called clonotypes with MiXCR, one entry per CDR3 protein. The sample holds 250,000 to 300,000 distinct CDR3 sequences, 18% seen once. The sample belongs to a study of regulatory T cells in long-lasting Graves disease. As for time point: newly diagnosed GD, antithyroid drugs for less than 3 months. With RNA extracted from PBMCs as input, the TCR library was made. Per American Thyroid Association guidelines, Graves' disease was diagnosed. Patients came through an endocrinology department, and that department was in Xi'an, China.

The data also belong to a second study, concerning T cells in Graves' hyperthyroidism and ophthalmopathy.

The sample was peripheral blood mononuclear cells (PBMCs), taken at new diagnosis, from a patient treated with antithyroid drugs. This sequence joins TRBV29-1 and TRBJ2-1, with D uncertain. The sequence derives from a woman aged 25 to 39 with Graves disease. CDR3 DNA sequence: TGCAGCGTTGAAGATCGGCTAGGATCCTACAATGAGCAGTTCTTC. Translating gives CSVEDRLGSYNEQFF.